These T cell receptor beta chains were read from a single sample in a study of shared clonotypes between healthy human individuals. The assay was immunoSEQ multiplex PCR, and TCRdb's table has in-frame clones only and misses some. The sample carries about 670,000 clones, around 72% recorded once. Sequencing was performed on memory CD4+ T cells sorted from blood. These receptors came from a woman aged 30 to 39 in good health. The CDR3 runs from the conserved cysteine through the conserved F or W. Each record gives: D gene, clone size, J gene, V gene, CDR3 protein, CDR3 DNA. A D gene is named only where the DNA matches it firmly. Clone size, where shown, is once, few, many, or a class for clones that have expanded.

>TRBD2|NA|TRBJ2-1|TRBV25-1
CASSDSLAGGSYNEQFF
TGTGCCAGCAGTGATTCCTTAGCGGGAGGTAGCTACAATGAGCAGTTCTTC
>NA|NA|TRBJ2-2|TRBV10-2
CASSPINTGELFF
TGCGCCAGCAGCCCTATCAACACCGGGGAGCTGTTTTTT
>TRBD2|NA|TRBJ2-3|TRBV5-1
CASSSGLAGTTDTQYF
TGCGCCAGCAGCTCGGGACTAGCGGGAACCACAGATACGCAGTATTTT
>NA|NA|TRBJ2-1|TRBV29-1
CSTYFNGYEQFF
TGCAGCACTTACTTTAATGGGTATGAGCAGTTCTTC
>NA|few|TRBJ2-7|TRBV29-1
CSVGRTGISAYEQYF
TGCAGCGTTGGAAGAACAGGGATTTCAGCCTACGAGCAGTACTTC
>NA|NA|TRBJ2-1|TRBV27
CASRPQGSYNEQFF
TGTGCCAGCAGACCGCAGGGCTCCTACAATGAGCAGTTCTTC
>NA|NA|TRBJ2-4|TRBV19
CASSGTLLAKNIQYF
TGTGCCAGTAGCGGAACGCTCCTAGCCAAAAACATTCAGTACTTC
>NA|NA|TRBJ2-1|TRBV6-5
CATHLRMEQFF
TGTGCCACCCACCTCCGGATGGAGCAGTTCTTC
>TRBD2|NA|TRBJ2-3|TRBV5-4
CASRRALAGSDTQYF
TGTGCCAGCAGAAGGGCACTAGCGGGCTCAGATACGCAGTATTTT
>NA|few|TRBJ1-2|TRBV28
CASSLGRGRGYTF
TGTGCCAGCAGTTTAGGACGGGGGCGCGGCTACACCTTC
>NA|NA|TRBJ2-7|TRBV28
CASSLHDSKTYEQYF
TGTGCCAGCAGTTTACATGACTCCAAAACCTACGAGCAGTACTTC
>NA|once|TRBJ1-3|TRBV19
CASRFTDSGNTIYF
TGTGCCAGTAGATTTACAGACTCTGGAAACACCATATATTTT
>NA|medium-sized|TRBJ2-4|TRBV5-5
CASSLQPLLAKNIQYF
TGTGCCAGCAGCCTGCAGCCGTTACTAGCCAAAAACATTCAGTACTTC
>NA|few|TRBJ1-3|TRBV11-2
CASSQDTGNTIYF
TGTGCCAGCAGCCAAGACACGGGGAACACCATATATTTT
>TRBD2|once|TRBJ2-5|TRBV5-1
CASSFSLTSGQETQYF
TGCGCCAGCAGCTTCTCACTGACTAGCGGCCAAGAGACCCAGTACTTC
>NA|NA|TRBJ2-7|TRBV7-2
CASSLGLSYEQYF
TGTGCCAGCAGCTTGGGATTATCCTACGAGCAGTACTTC
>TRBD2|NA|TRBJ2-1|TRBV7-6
CASSSTTSGRAYEQFF
TGTGCCAGCAGCTCAACGACTAGCGGGAGGGCATATGAGCAGTTCTTC
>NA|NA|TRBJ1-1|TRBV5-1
CASSLGWGGMNTEAFF
TGCGCCAGCAGCTTGGGGTGGGGCGGAATGAACACTGAAGCTTTCTTT
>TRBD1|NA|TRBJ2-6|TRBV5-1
CASSRQGWANVLTF
TGCGCCAGCAGTCGACAGGGGTGGGCCAACGTCCTGACTTTC
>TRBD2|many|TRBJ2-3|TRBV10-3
CAISDGGGPDTQYF
TGTGCCATCAGTGACGGGGGGGGACCGGATACGCAGTATTTT
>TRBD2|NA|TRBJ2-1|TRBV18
CASSPPGSGSSYNEQFF
TGTGCCAGCTCACCACCGGGGAGCGGGAGCTCCTACAATGAGCAGTTCTTC
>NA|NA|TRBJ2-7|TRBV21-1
CATGQGRPRDEQYF
TGTGCCACCGGGCAGGGACGGCCTCGGGACGAGCAGTACTTC
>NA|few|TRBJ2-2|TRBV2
CASSETTGAVGELFF
TGTGCCAGCAGCGAGACTACGGGAGCGGTCGGGGAGCTGTTTTTT
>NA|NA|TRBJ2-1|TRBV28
CASSAYDEQFF
TGTGCCAGCAGTGCGTACGATGAGCAGTTCTTC
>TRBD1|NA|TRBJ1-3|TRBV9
CASSRRTGDSSGNTIYF
TGTGCCAGCAGCAGGCGGACAGGGGACAGCTCTGGAAACACCATATATTTT
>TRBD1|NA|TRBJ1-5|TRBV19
CASRTGVGQPQHF
TGTGCCAGCCGGACAGGGGTGGGACAGCCCCAGCATTTT
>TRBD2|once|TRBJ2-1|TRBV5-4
CASSTTSGRAAEQFF
TGTGCCAGCAGCACCACTAGCGGGAGGGCCGCTGAGCAGTTCTTC
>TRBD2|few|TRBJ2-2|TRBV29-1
CSAGGPAVLTGELFF
TGCAGCGCGGGGGGACCCGCCGTATTGACCGGGGAGCTGTTTTTT
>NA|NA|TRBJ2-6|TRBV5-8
CASSFQISGANVLTF
TGTGCCAGCAGCTTTCAGATCTCTGGGGCCAACGTCCTGACTTTC
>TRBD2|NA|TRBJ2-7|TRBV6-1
CASSGGTSGNWEQYF
TGTGCCAGCAGTGGAGGGACTAGCGGGAATTGGGAGCAGTACTTC
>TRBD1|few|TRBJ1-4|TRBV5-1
CASSPGTGGLKLFF
TGCGCCAGCAGCCCCGGGACAGGGGGGCTAAAACTGTTTTTT
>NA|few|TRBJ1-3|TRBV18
CASSPIRGGATGNTIYF
TGTGCCAGCTCACCAATAAGAGGGGGTGCAACTGGAAACACCATATATTTT
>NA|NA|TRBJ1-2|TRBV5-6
CASSLRTASYGYTF
TGTGCCAGCAGCCTACGGACAGCAAGCTATGGCTACACCTTC
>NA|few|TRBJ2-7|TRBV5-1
CASSLVAAYEQYF
TGCGCCAGCAGCTTGGTGGCGGCCTACGAGCAGTACTTC
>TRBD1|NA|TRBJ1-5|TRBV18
CASSLGQGMGNQPQHF
TGTGCCAGCTCGCTCGGACAGGGGATGGGCAATCAGCCCCAGCATTTT
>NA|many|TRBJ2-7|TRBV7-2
CASSLNSYYSYEQYF
TGTGCCAGCAGCTTAAATAGCTACTACTCCTACGAGCAGTACTTC
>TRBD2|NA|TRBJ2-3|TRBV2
CASSRLAASTDTQYF
TGTGCCAGCAGTAGACTAGCGGCAAGCACAGATACGCAGTATTTT
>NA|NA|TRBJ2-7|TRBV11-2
CASSRRRDGAYEQYF
TGTGCCAGCAGCCGCCGTCGGGACGGCGCCTACGAGCAGTACTTC
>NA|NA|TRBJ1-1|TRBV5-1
CASTSLIHSSKNTEAFF
TGCGCCAGCACCTCTTTGATCCACTCTAGCAAGAACACTGAAGCTTTCTTT
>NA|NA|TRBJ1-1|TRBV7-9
CASSLAQGQNTEAFF
TGTGCCAGCAGCTTAGCGCAAGGACAGAACACTGAAGCTTTCTTT
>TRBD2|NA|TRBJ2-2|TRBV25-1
CASSETGLAGFTGELFF
TGTGCCAGCAGTGAAACGGGACTAGCGGGGTTCACCGGGGAGCTGTTTTTT
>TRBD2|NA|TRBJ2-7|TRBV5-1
CASSLMSSGPYEQYF
TGCGCCAGCAGCTTGATGTCTAGCGGTCCCTACGAGCAGTACTTC
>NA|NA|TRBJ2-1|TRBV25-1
CASSEQYNEQFF
TGTGCCAGCAGTGAACAATACAATGAGCAGTTCTTC
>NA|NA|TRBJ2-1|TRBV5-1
CASSLSSTYNEQFF
TGCGCCAGCAGCTTGTCTAGTACCTACAATGAGCAGTTCTTC
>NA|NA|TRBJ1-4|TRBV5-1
CASSLGQSSNEKLFF
TGCGCCAGCAGCTTGGGACAGAGCAGTAATGAAAAACTGTTTTTT
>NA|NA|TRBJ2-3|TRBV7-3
CASSPSADTQYF
TGTGCCAGCAGCCCCAGTGCAGATACGCAGTATTTT
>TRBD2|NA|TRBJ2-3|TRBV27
CASGRGLARADTQYF
TGTGCCAGCGGACGAGGACTAGCGAGGGCAGATACGCAGTATTTT
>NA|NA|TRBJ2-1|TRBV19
CASSIGRHEQFF
TGTGCCAGTAGTATAGGAAGGCATGAGCAGTTCTTC
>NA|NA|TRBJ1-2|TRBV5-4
CASSLINSYIHGYTF
TGTGCCAGCAGCTTGATCAACAGTTATATTCATGGCTACACCTTC
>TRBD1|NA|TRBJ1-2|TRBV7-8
CASSFQGAFYGYTF
TGTGCCAGCAGCTTCCAGGGGGCGTTTTATGGCTACACCTTC
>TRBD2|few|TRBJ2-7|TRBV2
CASSRKLAGGQEQYF
TGTGCCAGCAGCAGAAAGCTAGCGGGAGGGCAGGAGCAGTACTTC
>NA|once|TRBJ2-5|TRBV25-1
CASSEYTGEETQYF
TGTGCCAGCAGTGAATATACGGGAGAGGAGACCCAGTACTTC